This T cell receptor (beta chain) is drawn from a study of shared clonotypes between healthy human individuals. Whole-study findings and limits: Clonotype sharing among the donors was expected to vary with sequencing depth.

Sequencing on ten immunoSEQ deep assay plates was performed for unsorted PBMC DNA. Repertoires were generated with immunoSEQ multiplex PCR, while TCRdb's copy carries only in-frame clones and drops some. The sample has roughly 510,000 clones, about 79% seen once. Details on this clone: Its specificity is not known.

Trimming cost V 2 bases and J 7 bases, with 6 bases left between them. The CDR3 runs 12 residues. Germline V gives CDR1 MDHEN, CDR2 SYDVKM. This sequence joins TRBV28 and TRBJ1-5; D remains ambiguous. The sequence derives from a middle-aged woman in good health. Some clones in this sample may be carry-over from other donors' samples. The sequenced material came from PBMCs. The CDR3 DNA reads TGTGCCAGCAGTTTAGTACAGCAGCCCCAGCATTTT. It codes for CASSLVQQPQHF.